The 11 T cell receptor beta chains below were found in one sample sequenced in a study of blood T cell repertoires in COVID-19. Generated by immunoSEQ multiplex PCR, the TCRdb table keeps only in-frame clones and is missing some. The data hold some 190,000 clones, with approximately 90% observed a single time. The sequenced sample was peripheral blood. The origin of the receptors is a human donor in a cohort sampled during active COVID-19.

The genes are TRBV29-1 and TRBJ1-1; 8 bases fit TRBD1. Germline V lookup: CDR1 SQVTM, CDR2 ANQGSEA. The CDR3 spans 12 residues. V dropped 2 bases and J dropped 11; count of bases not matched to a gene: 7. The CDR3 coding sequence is TGCAGCGTTGAAAATGACAGGGGTATGGCTTTCTTT. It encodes CSVENDRGMAFF.

CDR3 nucleotide sequence: TGCGCCAGCAGCTACCAACTGACTAGCGGGGGTACAGATACGCAGTATTTT. Translating it yields CASSYQLTSGGTDTQYF. The V gene is TRBV4-1, the J gene TRBJ2-3, with TRBD2 matching over 12 bases. This CDR3 comprises 17 residues. CDR1 is MGHRA, CDR2 YSYEKL, per germline. The trim removed 5 bases at V and 3 bases at J, leaving 9 bases unmatched.

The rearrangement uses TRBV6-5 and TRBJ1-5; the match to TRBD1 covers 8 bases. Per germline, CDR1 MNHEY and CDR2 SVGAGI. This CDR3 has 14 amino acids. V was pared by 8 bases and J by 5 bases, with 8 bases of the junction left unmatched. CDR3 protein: CASGQGGGYQPQHF. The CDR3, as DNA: TGTGCCAGCGGACAGGGCGGTGGGTATCAGCCCCAGCATTTT.

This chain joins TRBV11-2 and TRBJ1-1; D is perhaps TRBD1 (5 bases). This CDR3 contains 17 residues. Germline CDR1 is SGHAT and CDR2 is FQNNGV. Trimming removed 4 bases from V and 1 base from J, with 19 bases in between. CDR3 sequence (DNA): TGTGCCAGCAGCTCCCATAGGGGCAGGATCTCGAACACTGAAGCTTTCTTT. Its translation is CASSSHRGRISNTEAFF.

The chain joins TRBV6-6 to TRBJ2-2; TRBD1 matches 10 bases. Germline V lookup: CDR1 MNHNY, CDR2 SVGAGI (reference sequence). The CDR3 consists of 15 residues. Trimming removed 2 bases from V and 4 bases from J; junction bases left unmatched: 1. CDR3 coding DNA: TGTGCCAGCAGTTACGGACAGGGGGGCACCGGGGAGCTGTTTTTT. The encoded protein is CASSYGQGGTGELFF.

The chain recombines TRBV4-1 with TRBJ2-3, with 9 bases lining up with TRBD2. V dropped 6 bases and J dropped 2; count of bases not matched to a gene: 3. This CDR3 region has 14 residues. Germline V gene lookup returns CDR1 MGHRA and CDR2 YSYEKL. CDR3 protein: CASSPSGNTDTQYF. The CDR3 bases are TGCGCCAGCAGTCCTAGCGGGAACACAGATACGCAGTATTTT.

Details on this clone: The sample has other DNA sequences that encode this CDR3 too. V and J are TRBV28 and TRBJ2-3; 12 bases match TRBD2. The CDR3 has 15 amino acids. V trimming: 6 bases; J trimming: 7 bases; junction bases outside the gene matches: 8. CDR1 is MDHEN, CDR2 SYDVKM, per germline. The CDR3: CASSPSTSGSYTQYF. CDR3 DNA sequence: TGTGCCAGCAGCCCTTCGACTAGCGGGAGCTATACGCAGTATTTT.

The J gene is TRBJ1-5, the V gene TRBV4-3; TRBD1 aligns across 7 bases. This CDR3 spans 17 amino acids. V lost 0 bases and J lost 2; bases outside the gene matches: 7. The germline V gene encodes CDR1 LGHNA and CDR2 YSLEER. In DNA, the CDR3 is TGCGCCAGCAGCCAAGAATATTACGGGACAGGCAATCAGCCCCAGCATTTT. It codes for CASSQEYYGTGNQPQHF.

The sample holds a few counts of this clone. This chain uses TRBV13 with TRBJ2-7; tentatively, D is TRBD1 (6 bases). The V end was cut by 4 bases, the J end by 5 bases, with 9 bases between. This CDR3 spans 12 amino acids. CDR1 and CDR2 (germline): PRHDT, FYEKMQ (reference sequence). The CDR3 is CASSYSGDEQYF. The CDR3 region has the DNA TGTGCCAGCAGCTATTCAGGGGACGAGCAGTACTTC.

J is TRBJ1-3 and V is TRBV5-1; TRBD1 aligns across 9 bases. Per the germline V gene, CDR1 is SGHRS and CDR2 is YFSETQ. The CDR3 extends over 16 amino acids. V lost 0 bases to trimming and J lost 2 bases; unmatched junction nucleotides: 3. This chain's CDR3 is CASSLGGTGTGNTIYF. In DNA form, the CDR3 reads TGCGCCAGCAGCTTGGGTGGGACAGGGACTGGAAACACCATATATTTT.

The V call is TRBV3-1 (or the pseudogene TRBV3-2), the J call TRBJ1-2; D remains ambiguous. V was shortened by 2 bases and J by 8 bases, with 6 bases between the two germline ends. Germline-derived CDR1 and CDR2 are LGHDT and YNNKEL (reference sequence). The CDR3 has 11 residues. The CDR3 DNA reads TGTGCCAGCAGCCAATCCGGGGGCTACACCTTC. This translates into CASSQSGGYTF.